This TCR beta chain was captured by sequencing in a study of tumor-infiltrating lymphocytes in glioblastoma multiforme. TCRB libraries came from RNA via three nested multiplex PCR rounds. These TCRB libraries lack any described unique molecular identifiers. TCRdb used MiXCR to reprocess the multiplex PCR reads, holding one entry per CDR3 protein. The data show approximately 15,000 distinct CDR3 sequences, approximately 71% seen once. Looked up from germline, CDR1 is SGHAT and CDR2 is FQDESV (reference sequence). The CDR3 length is 16 residues. J lost 4 bases, V lost 0 bases, and 5 bases had no gene match.

This sequence was found in a male donor with glioblastoma. Sequencing was performed on brain tumor tissue. The V call is TRBV11-1, the J call TRBJ2-5, with TRBD2 matching over 10 bases. The CDR3: CASSLAPSGSLETQYF. Written as DNA, the CDR3 is TGTGCCAGCAGCTTAGCTCCTAGCGGGAGTCTAGAGACCCAGTACTTC.